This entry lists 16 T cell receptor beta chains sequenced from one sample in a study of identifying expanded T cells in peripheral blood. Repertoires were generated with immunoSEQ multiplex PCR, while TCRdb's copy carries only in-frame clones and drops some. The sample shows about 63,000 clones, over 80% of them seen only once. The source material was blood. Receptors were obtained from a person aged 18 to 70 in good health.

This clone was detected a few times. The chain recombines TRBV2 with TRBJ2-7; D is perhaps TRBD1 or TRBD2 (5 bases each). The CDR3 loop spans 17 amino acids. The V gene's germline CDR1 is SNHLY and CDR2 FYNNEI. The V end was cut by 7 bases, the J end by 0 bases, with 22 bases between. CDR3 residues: CASTGTGELRDSYEQYV. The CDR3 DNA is TGTGCCAGCACCGGGACGGGCGAGCTAAGGGACTCCTACGAGCAGTACGTC.

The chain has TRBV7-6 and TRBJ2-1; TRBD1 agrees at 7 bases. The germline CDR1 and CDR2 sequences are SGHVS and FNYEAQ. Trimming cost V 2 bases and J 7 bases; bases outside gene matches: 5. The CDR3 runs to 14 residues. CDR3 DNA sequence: TGTGCCAGCAGCTTACAGACAGGGCAAAATGAGCAGTTCTTC. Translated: CASSLQTGQNEQFF.

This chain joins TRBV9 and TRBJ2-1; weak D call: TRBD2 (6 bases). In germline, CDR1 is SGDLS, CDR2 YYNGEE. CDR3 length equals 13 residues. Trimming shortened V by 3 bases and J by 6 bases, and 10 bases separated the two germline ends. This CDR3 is CASSAGTPNEQFF. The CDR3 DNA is TGTGCCAGCAGCGCTGGGACTCCCAATGAGCAGTTCTTC.

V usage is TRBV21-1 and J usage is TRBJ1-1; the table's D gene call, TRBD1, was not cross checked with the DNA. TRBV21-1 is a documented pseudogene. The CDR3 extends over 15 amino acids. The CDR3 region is CASSKEEGARTEAFF. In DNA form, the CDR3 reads TGTGCCAGCAGCAAAGAGGAGGGGGCGCGAACTGAAGCTTTCTTT.

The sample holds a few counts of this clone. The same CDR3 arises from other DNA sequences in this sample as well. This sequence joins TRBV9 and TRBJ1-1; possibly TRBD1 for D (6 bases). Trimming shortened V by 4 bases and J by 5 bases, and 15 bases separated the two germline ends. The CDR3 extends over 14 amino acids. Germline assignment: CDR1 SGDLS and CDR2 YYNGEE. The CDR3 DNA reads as TGTGCCAGCAGCCAGGGGACCCAGTCGACTGAAGCTTTCTTT. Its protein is CASSQGTQSTEAFF.

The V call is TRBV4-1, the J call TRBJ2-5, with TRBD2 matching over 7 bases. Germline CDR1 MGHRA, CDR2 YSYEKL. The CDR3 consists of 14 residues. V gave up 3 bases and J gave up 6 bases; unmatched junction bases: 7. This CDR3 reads CASSQATSTQTQYF. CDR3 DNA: TGCGCCAGCAGCCAGGCGACTAGCACCCAGACCCAGTACTTC.

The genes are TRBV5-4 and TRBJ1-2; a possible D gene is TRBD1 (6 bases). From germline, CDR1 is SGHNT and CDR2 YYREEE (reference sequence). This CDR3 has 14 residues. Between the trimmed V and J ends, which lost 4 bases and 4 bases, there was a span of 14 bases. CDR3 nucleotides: TGTGCCAGCAGCCAAATAGACAGGCTCTATGGCTACACCTTC. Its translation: CASSQIDRLYGYTF.

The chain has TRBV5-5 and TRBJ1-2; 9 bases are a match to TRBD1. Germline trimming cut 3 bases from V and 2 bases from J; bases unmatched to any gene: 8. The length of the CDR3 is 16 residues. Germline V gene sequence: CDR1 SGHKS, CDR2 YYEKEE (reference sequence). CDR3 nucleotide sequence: TGTGCCAGCAGCTCGGGGACAGGGCGGGCAAACTATGGCTACACCTTC. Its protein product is CASSSGTGRANYGYTF.

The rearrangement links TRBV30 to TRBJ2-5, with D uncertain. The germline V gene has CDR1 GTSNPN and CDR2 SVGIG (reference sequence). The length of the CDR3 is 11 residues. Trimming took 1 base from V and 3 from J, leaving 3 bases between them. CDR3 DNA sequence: TGTGCCTGGAGTGCCAAAGAGACCCAGTACTTC. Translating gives CAWSAKETQYF.

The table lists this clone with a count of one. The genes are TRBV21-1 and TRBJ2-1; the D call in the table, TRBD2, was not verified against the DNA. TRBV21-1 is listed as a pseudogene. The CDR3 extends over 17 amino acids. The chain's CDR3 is CASSKVYRGGIYNEQFF. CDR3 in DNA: TGTGCCAGCAGCAAAGTATATCGGGGTGGAATCTACAATGAGCAGTTCTTC.

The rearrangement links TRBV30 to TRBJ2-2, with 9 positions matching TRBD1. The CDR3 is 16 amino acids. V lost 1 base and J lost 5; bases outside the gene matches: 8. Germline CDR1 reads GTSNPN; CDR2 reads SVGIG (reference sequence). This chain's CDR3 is CAWSGMDRGRTGELFF. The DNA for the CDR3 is TGTGCCTGGAGTGGGATGGACAGGGGAAGAACCGGGGAGCTGTTTTTT.

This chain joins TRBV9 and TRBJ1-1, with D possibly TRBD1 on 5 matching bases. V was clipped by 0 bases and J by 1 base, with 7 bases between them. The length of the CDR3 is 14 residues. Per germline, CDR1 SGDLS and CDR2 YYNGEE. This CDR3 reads CASSVAGGNTEAFF. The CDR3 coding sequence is TGTGCCAGCAGCGTAGCTGGGGGGAACACTGAAGCTTTCTTT. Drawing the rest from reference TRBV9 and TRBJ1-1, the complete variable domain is DSGVTQTPKHLITATGQRVTLRCSPRSGDLSVYWYQQSLDQGLQFLIQYYNGEERAKGNILERFSAQQFPDLHSELNLSSLELGDSALYFCASSVAGGNTEAFFGQGTRLTVV.

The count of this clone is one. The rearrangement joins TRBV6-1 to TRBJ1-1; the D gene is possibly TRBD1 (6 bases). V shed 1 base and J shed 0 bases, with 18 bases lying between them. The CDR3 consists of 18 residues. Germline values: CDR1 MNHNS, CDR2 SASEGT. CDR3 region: CASSEELLGTLLNTEAFF. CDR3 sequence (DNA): TGTGCCAGCAGTGAAGAGCTTTTAGGGACACTCTTGAACACTGAAGCTTTCTTT.

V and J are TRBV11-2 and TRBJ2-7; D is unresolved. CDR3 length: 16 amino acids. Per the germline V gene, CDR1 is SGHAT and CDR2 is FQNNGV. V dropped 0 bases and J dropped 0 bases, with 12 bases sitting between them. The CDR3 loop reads CASSLDEDVFSYEQYF. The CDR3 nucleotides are TGTGCCAGCAGCTTAGATGAGGACGTCTTCTCCTACGAGCAGTACTTC.

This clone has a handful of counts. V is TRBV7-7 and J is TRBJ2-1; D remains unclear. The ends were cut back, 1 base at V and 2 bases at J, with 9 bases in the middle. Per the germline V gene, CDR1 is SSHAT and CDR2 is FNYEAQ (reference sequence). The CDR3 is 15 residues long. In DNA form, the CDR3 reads TGTGCCAGCAGCTTAGGGACCACCCCCTACAATGAGCAGTTCTTC. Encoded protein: CASSLGTTPYNEQFF.

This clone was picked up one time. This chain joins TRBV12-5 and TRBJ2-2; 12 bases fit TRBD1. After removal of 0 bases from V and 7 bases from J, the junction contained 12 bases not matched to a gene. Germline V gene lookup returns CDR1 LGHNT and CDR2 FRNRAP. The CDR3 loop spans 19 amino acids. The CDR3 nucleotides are TGTGCTAGTGGTTTGGTCCCCGGGACAGGGGGCCGTCGGTTCGGGGAGCTGTTTTTT. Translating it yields CASGLVPGTGGRRFGELFF.